This T cell receptor beta chain was identified in a study of Ad26.COV2.S vaccination and SARS-CoV-2 variants. Turning to the study itself: Participant was drawn from the COV1001 Ad26.COV2.S trial arm. The vaccine Ad26.COV2.S was put into the muscle once, or twice with 56 days between.

Method: immunoSEQ multiplex PCR; TCRdb's copy keeps in-frame clones and lacks some. Among 400,000 to 500,000 clones, approximately 88% were seen once, and the ten largest hold around 3.6%. Study-level results: Following vaccination, spike-specific CD8+ and CD4+ T cell responses reportedly exhibited substantial breadth. The TCR breadth and depth analyses may have produced an underestimate of total T cell responses.

The CDR3 has 14 residues. Trimming pared 6 bases from V and 2 bases from J, leaving 14 bases between. CDR1 and CDR2 from the germline V gene are MDHEN and SYDVKM. The sample's treatment: some 20 received Ad26.COV2.S at low or high dose, single or two shots; about five received placebo; per-sample allocation not given. Repertoires come from day 63 after the first vaccine or placebo injection. With respect to this clone: The antigen remains unidentified.

The receptor's source is a person aged 18-65 years who received the Ad26.COV2.S COVID-19 vaccine or a placebo. This chain links TRBV28 with TRBJ2-7; a possible D gene is TRBD1 (6 bases). Specimen: peripheral blood, collected in a trial of Ad26.COV2.S vaccine versus placebo. CDR3 loop: CASSHFQGTYEQYF. The DNA for the CDR3 is TGTGCCAGCAGCCATTTTCAGGGGACCTACGAGCAGTACTTC.